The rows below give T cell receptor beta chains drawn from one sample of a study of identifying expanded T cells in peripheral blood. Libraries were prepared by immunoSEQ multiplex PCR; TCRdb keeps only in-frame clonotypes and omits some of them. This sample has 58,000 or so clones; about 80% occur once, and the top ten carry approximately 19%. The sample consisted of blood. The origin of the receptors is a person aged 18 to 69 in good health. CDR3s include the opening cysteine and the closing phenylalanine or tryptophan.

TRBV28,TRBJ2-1,CASSPSGYYNEQFF
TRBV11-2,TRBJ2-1,CASSLLDRRMDNEQFF
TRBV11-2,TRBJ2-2,CASSLDRLGTGELFF
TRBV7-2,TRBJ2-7,CASSDRDPPPYEQYF
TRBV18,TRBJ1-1,CASSPLYETENTEAFF
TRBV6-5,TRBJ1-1,CASSLLRNTEAFF
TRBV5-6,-,CASSYPLSGRSYNEQFF
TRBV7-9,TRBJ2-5,CASSLVGQMMETQYF
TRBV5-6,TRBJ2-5,CASSLYQGFRTQYF
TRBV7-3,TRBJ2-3,CASSPQGTDTQYF
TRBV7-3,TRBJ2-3,CASSPTLSTDTQYF
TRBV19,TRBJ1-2,CAIYRANYGYTF
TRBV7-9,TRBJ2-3,CASSLEGGRTDTQYF
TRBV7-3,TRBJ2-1,CASSQSGEQFF
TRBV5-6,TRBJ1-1,CASSLIGRIRVGTEAFF
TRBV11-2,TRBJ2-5,CASSFRRQETQYF
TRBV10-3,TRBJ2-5,CAISERRDGGETQYF
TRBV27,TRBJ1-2,CASSPTDRPSGGYTF
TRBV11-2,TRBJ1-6,CASSSLPDRPPGPLHF
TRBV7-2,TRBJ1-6,CASSLASSDSPLHF
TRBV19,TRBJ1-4,CASSGTGGGKLFF
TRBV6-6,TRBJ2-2,CASRGRGTGELFF
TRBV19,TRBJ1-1,CASSTPATGSAEAFF
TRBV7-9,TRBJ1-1,CASSFSQGTEAFF
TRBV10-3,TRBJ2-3,CAISDPGQGERREYF
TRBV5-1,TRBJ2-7,CASSSGPGTGTYEQYF
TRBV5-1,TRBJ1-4,CASSSKGQATNEKLFF
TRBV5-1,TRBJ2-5,CASSLVPLSSGQPQETQYF
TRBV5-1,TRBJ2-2,CASSFKGADTGELFF
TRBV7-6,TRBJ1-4,CASSLGTGGNEKLFF
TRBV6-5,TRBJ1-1,CASSTGTGTRAEAFF
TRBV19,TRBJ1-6,CASSIGGGPPLHF
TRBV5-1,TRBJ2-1,CASSLWGRGDEQFF
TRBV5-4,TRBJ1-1,CASSLEQGKGTEAFF
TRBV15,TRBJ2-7,CATSVSISGYEQYF
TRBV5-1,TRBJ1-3,CASSLSGQGAGNTIYF
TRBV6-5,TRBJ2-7,CASSTGTGAFEQYF
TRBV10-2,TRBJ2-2,CASRDLPGGSGELFF
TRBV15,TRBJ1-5,CATSRDGLNQPQHF
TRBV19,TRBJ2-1,CASSTPGQGSEQFF
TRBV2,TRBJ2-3,CASSEGQEGTQYF
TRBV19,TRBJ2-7,CASSMQGRYEQYF
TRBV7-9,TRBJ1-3,CASSLGLAGNTIYF
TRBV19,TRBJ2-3,CASSPPGVITDTQYF
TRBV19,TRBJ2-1,CASSYGTSGGKSSYNEQFF
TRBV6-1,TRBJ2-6,CASSGTVSGANVLTF
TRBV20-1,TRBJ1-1,CSARGNTEAFF